This T cell receptor beta chain derives from a study of control samples from healthy donors and cancer patients. Sequencing used immunoSEQ multiplex PCR; TCRdb keeps in-frame clones, though not all of them. The repertoire consists of tens of thousands of clones, with over 85% occurring once and the leading ten covering under 2.5%. With 4 bases removed from V and 8 bases from J, the gap between germline ends came to 14 bases. The germline V gene has CDR1 SQVTM and CDR2 ANQGSEA. This CDR3 has 12 amino acids. This clone occurred once. The sequencing sample was made of PBMCs. The origin of this receptor is a woman aged 60-70 years with head and neck cancer. The chain has TRBV29-1 and TRBJ1-2; perhaps TRBD1 as D (5 bases). The CDR3 DNA is TGCAGCGTTGCCAGGGAGATAGAGGGCTACACCTTC. It specifies CSVAREIEGYTF.